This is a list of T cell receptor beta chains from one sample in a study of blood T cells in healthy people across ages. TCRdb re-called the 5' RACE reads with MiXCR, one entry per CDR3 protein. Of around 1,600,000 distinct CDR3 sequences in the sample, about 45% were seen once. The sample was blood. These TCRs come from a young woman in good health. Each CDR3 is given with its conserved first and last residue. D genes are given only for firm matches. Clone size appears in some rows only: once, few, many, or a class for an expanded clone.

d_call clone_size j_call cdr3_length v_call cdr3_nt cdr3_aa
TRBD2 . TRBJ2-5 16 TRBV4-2 TGTGCCAGTAGCCGGACTAGCGGGAGGGGTTACGGTGAGCAGTACTTC CASSRTSGRGYGEQYF
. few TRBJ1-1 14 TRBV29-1 TGCAGCGTTGTCGAGGCTTGGGGGCACACTGAAGCTTTCTTT CSVVEAWGHTEAFF
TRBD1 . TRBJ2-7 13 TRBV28 TGTGCCAGCAGTCGCGCAGGGGGTAGCGAGCAGTACTTC CASSRAGGSEQYF
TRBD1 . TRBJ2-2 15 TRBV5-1 TGCGCCAGCAGCCTGGGACAGGGTTTTTTCGGGGAGCTGTTTTTT CASSLGQGFFGELFF
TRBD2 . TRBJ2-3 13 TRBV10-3 TGTGCCATCGGGACTACAAGCACAGATACGCAGTATTTT CAIGTTSTDTQYF
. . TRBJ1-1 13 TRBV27 TGTGCCAGCAGTCCCTCCTTCGGGACTGAAGCTTTCTTT CASSPSFGTEAFF
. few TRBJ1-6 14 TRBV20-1 TGCAGTGCTAGAGATTTCAGGGTGTATTCACCCCTCCACTTT CSARDFRVYSPLHF
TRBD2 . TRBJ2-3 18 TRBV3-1 TGTGCCAGCAGCCAGCACCGACTAGCGGGAGTTGGAACAGATACGCAGTATTTT CASSQHRLAGVGTDTQYF
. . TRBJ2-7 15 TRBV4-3 TGCGCCAGCAGCCAAGATCTTAGTCAGGGACGCGAGCAGTACTTC CASSQDLSQGREQYF
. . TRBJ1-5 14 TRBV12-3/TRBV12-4 TGTGCCAGCAGTTCCTCAGGGTTTGGCCAGCCCCAGCATTTT CASSSSGFGQPQHF